This entry describes one T cell receptor (beta chain). The antigen remains unidentified. This sample stems from a study of T cells in Graves' hyperthyroidism and ophthalmopathy. About the study: The authors collected peripheral blood at initial diagnosis, before any treatment. Study-level findings and limits: Among thyroid clonotypes expanded above 0.001, most also appeared in blood.

This CDR3 comprises 13 residues. The germline gives CDR1 SQVTM, CDR2 ANQGSEA. The junction had 5 bases not matched to a gene; V was cut back by 4 bases and J by 3 bases. Amplification of TCR beta CDR3 regions was performed using RNA transcripts as template. The HTBI primer set was used in a first-round RT-PCR of the TCR CDR3. TCRdb analysed the multiplex PCR reads with MiXCR anew, one entry per CDR3 protein. Found here are around 580,000 distinct CDR3 sequences, around 17% of them singletons; the top ten hold 15% to 20%. The study based diagnoses on clinical symptoms, serum thyroxine and TRAb, thyroid ultrasound and orbital computed tomography.

This clonotype was sampled from a woman younger than 30 with Graves' hyperthyroidism. The source material was blood. V usage is TRBV29-1 and J usage is TRBJ1-1, with 7 bases lining up with TRBD1. The DNA for the CDR3 is TGCAGCGTTGGACAAACAGGGGACACTGAAGCTTTCTTT. Its protein is CSVGQTGDTEAFF.